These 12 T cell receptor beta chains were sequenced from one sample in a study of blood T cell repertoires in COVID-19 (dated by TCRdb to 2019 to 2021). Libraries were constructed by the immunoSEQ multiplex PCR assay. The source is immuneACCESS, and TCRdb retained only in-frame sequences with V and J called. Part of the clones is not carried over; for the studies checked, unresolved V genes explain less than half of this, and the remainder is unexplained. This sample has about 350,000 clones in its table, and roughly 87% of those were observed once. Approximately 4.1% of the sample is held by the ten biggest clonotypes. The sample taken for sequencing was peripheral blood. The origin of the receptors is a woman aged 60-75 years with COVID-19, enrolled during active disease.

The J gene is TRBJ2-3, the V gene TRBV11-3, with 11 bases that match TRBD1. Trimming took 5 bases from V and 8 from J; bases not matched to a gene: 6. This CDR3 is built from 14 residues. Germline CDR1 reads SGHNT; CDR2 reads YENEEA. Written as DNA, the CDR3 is TGTGCCAGCAGCGGGACAGGGGGAGTAGGTACGCAGTATTTT. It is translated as CASSGTGGVGTQYF.

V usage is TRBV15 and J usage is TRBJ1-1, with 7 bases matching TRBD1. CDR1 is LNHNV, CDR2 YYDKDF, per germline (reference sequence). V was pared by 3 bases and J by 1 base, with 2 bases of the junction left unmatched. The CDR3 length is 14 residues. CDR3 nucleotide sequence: TGTGCCACCAGCAGGGGGACAGCGAACACTGAAGCTTTCTTT. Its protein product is CATSRGTANTEAFF.

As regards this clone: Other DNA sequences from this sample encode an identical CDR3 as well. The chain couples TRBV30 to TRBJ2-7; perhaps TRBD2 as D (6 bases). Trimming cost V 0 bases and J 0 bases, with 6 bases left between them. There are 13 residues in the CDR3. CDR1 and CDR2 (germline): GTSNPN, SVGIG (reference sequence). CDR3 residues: CAWSVEGSYEQYF. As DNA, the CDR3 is TGTGCCTGGAGTGTGGAGGGCTCCTACGAGCAGTACTTC.

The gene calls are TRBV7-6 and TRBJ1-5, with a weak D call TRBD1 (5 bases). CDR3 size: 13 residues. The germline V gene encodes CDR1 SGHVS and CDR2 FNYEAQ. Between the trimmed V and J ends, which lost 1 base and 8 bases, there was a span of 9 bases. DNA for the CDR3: TGTGCCAGCAGCTTAGTAGGGGATGAGCCCCAGCATTTT. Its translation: CASSLVGDEPQHF.

CDR3 bases: TGTGCCAGCAGCTTATCGGGGGTCCCTGCCACTGAAGCTTTCTTT. This sequence encodes CASSLSGVPATEAFF. The chain carries TRBV7-3 and TRBJ1-1; D possibly corresponds to TRBD1 (5 bases). There are 15 residues in the CDR3. Looked up from germline, CDR1 is SGHTA and CDR2 is FQGTGA. V lost 2 bases to trimming and J lost 4 bases, with 14 bases between them.

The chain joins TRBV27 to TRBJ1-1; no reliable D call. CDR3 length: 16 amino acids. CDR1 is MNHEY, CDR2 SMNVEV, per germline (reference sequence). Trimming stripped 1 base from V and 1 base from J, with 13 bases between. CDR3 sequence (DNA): TGTGCCAGCAGTTTATACGGGATATCCTCGAACACTGAAGCTTTCTTT. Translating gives CASSLYGISSNTEAFF.

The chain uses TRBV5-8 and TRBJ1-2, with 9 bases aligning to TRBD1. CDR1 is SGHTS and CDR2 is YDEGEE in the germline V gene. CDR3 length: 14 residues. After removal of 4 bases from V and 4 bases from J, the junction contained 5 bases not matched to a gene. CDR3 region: CASSPGQGSYGYTF. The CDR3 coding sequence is TGTGCCAGCAGCCCGGGACAGGGTAGCTATGGCTACACCTTC.

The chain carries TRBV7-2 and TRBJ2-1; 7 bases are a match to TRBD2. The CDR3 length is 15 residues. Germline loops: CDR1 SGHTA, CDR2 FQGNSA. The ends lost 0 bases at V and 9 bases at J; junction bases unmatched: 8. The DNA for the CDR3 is TGTGCCAGCAGCTTAGCGCTAACGGGGGGAGGTGAGCAGTTCTTC. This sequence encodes CASSLALTGGGEQFF.

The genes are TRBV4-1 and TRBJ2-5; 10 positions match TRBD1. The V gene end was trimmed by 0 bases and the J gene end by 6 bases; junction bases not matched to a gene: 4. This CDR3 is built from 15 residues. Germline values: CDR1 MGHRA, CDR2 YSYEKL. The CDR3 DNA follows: TGCGCCAGCAGCCAAGAGGACAGGGGGTTGAAGACCCAGTACTTC. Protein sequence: CASSQEDRGLKTQYF.

CDR3: CASSQGRGYGYTF. The CDR3 DNA reads as TGCGCCAGCAGCCAGGGGAGGGGCTATGGCTACACCTTC. This sequence joins TRBV4-1 and TRBJ1-2; tentatively, D is TRBD1 (5 bases). Germline CDR1 is MGHRA and CDR2 is YSYEKL. V dropped 3 bases and J dropped 4 bases, with 9 bases sitting between them. CDR3 length: 13 amino acids.

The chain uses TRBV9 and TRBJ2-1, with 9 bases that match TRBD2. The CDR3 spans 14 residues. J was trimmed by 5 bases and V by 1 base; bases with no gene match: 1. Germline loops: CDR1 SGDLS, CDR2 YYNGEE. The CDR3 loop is CASSVLAGNNEQFF. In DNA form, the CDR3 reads TGTGCCAGCAGCGTACTAGCGGGGAACAATGAGCAGTTCTTC.

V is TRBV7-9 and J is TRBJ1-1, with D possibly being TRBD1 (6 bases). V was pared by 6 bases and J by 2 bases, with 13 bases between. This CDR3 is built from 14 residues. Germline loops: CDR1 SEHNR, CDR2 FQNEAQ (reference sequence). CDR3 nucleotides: TGTGCCAGCAGGCAACAGGGCCGAAACACTGAAGCTTTCTTT. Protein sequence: CASRQQGRNTEAFF. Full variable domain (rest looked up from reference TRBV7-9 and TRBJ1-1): DTGVSQNPRHKITKRGQNVTFRCDPISEHNRLYWYRQTLGQGPEFLTYFQNEAQLEKSRLLSDRFSAERPKGSFSTLEIQRTEQGDSAMYLCASRQQGRNTEAFFGQGTRLTVV.